The entry that follows covers one T cell receptor (beta chain) sequence. One to two pinch biopsies were taken from the rectum during colonoscopy. These data come from a study of pediatric ulcerative colitis. Overall study: About 7 patients showed pancolitis and two showed left-sided colitis.

The survey-level immunoSEQ assay was used. Samples were sequenced at Survey level, maximum 500,000 reads. Clones were read by immunoSEQ multiplex PCR, and TCRdb kept only the in-frame ones, dropping some. The table lists 45,000 to 55,000 clones, around 79% of them singletons. Input material: gut tissue. This TCR came from a girl between 5 and 17 years old with moderate ulcerative colitis.

The CDR3 spells CASSALTTPNQPQHF. Written as DNA, the CDR3 is TGTGCCAGCAGTGCCCTGACAACCCCGAATCAGCCCCAGCATTTT. V and J are TRBV6-6 and TRBJ1-5; no reliable D call. With 5 bases removed from V and 4 bases from J, the gap between germline ends came to 15 bases. CDR3 length: 15 amino acids. Germline CDR1 and CDR2: MNHNY and SVGAGI (reference sequence).